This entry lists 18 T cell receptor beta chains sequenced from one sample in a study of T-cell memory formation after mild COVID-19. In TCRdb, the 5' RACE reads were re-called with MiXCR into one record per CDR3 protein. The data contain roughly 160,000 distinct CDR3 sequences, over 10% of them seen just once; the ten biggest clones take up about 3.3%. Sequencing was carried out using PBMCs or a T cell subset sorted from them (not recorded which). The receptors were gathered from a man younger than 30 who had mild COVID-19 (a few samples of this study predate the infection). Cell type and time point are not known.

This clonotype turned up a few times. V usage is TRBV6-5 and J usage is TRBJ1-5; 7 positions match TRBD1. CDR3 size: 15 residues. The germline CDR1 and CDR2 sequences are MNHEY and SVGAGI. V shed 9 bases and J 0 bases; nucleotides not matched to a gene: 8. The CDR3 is CARFWGQNSNQPQHF. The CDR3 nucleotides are TGTGCCAGATTCTGGGGACAGAATAGCAATCAGCCCCAGCATTTT.

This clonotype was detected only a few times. This CDR3 reads CASSQVDLSGANVLTF. For the CDR3, the DNA is TGTGCCAGCAGCCAGGTGGACCTCTCTGGGGCCAACGTCCTGACTTTC. The chain links TRBV14 to TRBJ2-6, with D unclear. Germline V gives CDR1 SGHDN, CDR2 FVKESK. Trimming removed 3 bases at V and 0 bases at J, with 9 bases between. This CDR3 has 16 residues.

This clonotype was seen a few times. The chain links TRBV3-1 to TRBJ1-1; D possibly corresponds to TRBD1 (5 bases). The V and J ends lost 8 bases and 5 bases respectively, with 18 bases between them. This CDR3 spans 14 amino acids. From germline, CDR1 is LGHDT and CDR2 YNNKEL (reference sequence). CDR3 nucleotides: TGTGCCAGCTCCCCCTCGGGGCATAGGACTGAAGCTTTCTTT. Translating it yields CASSPSGHRTEAFF.

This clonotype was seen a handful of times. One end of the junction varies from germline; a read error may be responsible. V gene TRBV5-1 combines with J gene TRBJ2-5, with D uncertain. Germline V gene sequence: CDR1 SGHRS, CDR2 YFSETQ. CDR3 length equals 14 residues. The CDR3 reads CASRLGISQETQYF. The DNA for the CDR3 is TGCGCCAGCAGATTGGGGATCAGTCAAGAGACCCAGTACTTC.

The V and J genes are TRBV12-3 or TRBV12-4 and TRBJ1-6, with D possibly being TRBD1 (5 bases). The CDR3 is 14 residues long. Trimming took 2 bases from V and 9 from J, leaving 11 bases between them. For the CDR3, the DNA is TGTGCCAGCAGTTTAACCCCCCAGGGTTCACCCCTCCACTTT. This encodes CASSLTPQGSPLHF.

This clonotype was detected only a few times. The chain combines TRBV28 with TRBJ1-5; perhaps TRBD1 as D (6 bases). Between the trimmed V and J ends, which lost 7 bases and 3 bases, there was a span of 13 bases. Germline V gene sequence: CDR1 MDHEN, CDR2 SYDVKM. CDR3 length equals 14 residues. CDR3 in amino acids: CASTRGQNNQPQHF. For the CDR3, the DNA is TGTGCCAGCACCCGGGGGCAGAACAATCAGCCCCAGCATTTT.

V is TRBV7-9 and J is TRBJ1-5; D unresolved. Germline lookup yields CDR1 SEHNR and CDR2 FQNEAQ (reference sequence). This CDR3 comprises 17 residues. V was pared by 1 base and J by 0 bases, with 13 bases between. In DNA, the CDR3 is TGTGCCAGCAGCTTAGGACCACGACGCGGTAGCAATCAGCCCCAGCATTTT. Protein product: CASSLGPRRGSNQPQHF.

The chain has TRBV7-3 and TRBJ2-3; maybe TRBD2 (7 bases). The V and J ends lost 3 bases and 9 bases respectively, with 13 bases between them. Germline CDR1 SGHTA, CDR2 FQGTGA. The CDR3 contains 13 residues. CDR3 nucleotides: TGTGCCAGCAGCTTTGGGGGGGCAGGAACGCAGTATTTT. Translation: CASSFGGAGTQYF.

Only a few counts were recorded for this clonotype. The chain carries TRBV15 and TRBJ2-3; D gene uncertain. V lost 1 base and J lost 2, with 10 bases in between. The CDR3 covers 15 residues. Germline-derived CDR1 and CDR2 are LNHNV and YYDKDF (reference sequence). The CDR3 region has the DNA TGTGCCACCAGCAGAGGGTCCTCGGTCACAGATACGCAGTATTTT. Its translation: CATSRGSSVTDTQYF. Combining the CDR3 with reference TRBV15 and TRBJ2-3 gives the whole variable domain DAMVIQNPRYQVTQFGKPVTLSCSQTLNHNVMYWYQQKSSQAPKLLFHYYDKDFNNEADTPDNFQSRRPNTSFCFLDIRSPGLGDTAMYLCATSRGSSVTDTQYFGPGTRLTVL.

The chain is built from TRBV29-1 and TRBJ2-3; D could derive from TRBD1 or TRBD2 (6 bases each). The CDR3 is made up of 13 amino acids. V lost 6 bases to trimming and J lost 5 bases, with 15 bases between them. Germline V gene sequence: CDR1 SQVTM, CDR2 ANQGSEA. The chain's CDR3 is CSVQGGQGDTQYF. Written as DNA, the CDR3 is TGCAGCGTCCAAGGGGGGCAGGGAGATACGCAGTATTTT.

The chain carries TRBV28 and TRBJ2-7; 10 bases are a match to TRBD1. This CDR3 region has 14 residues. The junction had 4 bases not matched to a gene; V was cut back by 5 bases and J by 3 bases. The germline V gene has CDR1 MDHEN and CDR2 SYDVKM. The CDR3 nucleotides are TGTGCCAGCAGTCCCGGGACAGGGGACTACGAGCAGTACGTC. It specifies CASSPGTGDYEQYV.

CDR3 DNA: TGTGCCAGTTCGGAGGGACGCCCGAGCTCCTACAATGAGCAGTTCTTC. Protein product: CASSEGRPSSYNEQFF. The chain uses TRBV6-2 or TRBV6-3 and TRBJ2-1; possible D gene TRBD2, 6 bases. CDR1 and CDR2 from the germline V gene are MNHEY and SVGEGT. Deletions cut 9 bases from V and 0 bases from J, with 18 bases between. CDR3 length equals 16 residues.

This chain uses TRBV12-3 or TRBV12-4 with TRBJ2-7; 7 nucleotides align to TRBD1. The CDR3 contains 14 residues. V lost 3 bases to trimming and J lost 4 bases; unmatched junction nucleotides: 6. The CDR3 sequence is CASSFGTAFYEQYV. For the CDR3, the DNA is TGTGCCAGCAGTTTCGGGACAGCCTTTTACGAGCAGTACGTC.

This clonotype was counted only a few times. The chain's CDR3 is CATSRGFSSYNEQFF. The CDR3 DNA follows: TGTGCCACCAGCAGAGGGTTTTCCTCCTACAATGAGCAGTTCTTC. The rearrangement joins TRBV15 to TRBJ2-1; unclear D gene. The V gene lost 1 base and the J gene lost 0 bases, with 7 bases spanning the gap. Germline assignment: CDR1 LNHNV and CDR2 YYDKDF (reference sequence). The CDR3 has 15 residues.

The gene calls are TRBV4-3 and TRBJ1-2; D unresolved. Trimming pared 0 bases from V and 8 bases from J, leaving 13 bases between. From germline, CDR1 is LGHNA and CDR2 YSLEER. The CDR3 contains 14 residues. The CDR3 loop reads CASSQDAQERGYTF. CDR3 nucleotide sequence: TGCGCCAGCAGCCAAGATGCCCAGGAAAGGGGCTACACCTTC.

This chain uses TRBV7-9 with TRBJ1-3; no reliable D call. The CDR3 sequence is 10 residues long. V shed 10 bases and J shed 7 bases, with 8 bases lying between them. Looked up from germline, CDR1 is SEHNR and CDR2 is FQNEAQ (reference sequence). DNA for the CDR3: TGTGCCACTAGGGCGAACACCATATATTTT. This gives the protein CATRANTIYF.

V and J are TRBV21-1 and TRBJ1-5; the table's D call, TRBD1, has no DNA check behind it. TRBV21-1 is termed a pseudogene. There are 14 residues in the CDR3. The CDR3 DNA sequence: TGTGCCAGCAGCAACGACAGGAGCAACCAGCCCCAGCATTTT. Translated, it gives CASSNDRSNQPQHF.

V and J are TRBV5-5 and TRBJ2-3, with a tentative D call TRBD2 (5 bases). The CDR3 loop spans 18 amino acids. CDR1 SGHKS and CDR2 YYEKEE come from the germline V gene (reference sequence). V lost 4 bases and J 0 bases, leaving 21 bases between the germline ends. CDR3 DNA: TGTGCCAGCAGCCCCAACGCGGGTACACCGCTCAGCACAGATACGCAGTATTTT. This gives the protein CASSPNAGTPLSTDTQYF.